This is a list of T cell receptor beta chains from one sample in a study of memory CD4+ T cells and cytomegalovirus serostatus. The repertoire was sequenced with immunoSEQ multiplex PCR; TCRdb's copy has only in-frame clones and lacks some. This table holds under 45,000 clones, about three quarters found once. Sequencing used memory CD4+ T cells from blood. These receptors all stem from an adult in good health and CMV-seronegative. The CDR3 runs from the conserved cysteine through the conserved F or W. The D gene is left open where the match is weak. The size field is filled for only some rows; it gives once, few, many or a size class.

>TRBJ1-5|TRBD1|few|TRBV2
TGTGCCAGCAGTGAGCGGGGACAGGGTAATCAGCCCCAGCATTTT
CASSERGQGNQPQHF
>TRBJ1-1|-|-|TRBV5-6
TGTGCCAGCAGCTACTTATACTCCCGACAGACCACTGAAGCTTTCTTT
CASSYLYSRQTTEAFF
>TRBJ2-6|-|once|TRBV5-1
TGCGCCAGCAGGTCGGAGGGGGCCAACGTCCTGACTTTC
CASRSEGANVLTF
>TRBJ1-1|TRBD1|few|TRBV6-1
TGTGCCAGCACCGGGACAGCCCTGAACACTGAAGCTTTCTTT
CASTGTALNTEAFF
>TRBJ2-3|-|-|TRBV7-9
TGTGCCAGCAGCTCTATCACAGATACGCAGTATTTT
CASSSITDTQYF
>TRBJ2-1|TRBD2|-|TRBV9
TGTGCCAGCAGCGTAGAACTAGCGGGGGTTCTCTACAATGAGCAGTTCTTC
CASSVELAGVLYNEQFF
>TRBJ2-1|-|-|TRBV2
TGTGCCAGCAGCGGGGGAGCTATCAATGAGCAGTTCTTC
CASSGGAINEQFF
>TRBJ1-1|-|few|TRBV6-5
TGTGCCAGCAGTTACTCTGGGACCACTGAAGCTTTCTTT
CASSYSGTTEAFF
>TRBJ1-2|-|-|TRBV19
TGTGCCAGTAGTATAGAAAACAAGAACTATGGCTACACCTTC
CASSIENKNYGYTF
>TRBJ2-7|-|few|TRBV11-2
TGTGCCAGCAGCCCGAGGGGTGGGTCCGTGAGTGAGCAGTACTTC
CASSPRGGSVSEQYF
>TRBJ2-3|TRBD1|-|TRBV10-1
TGCGCCAGCGGGGGACAGGGGCTATATACGCAGTATTTT
CASGGQGLYTQYF
>TRBJ1-4|-|-|TRBV5-1
TGCGCCAGCAACTCGGGTGTCCTGGGTGAAAAACTGTTTTTT
CASNSGVLGEKLFF
>TRBJ1-2|-|-|TRBV7-2
TGTGCCAGCACCCGGGGGTGGGGGGCGCTAGGAGGCTACACCTTC
CASTRGWGALGGYTF
>TRBJ2-5|-|medium-sized|TRBV7-9
TGTGCCAGCACGTGGTACCAAGAGACCCAGTACTTC
CASTWYQETQYF
>TRBJ2-3|-|once|TRBV11-1
TGTGCCAGCAGCTTAGATCGACGGGCAGATACGCAGTATTTT
CASSLDRRADTQYF
>TRBJ1-2|TRBD1|-|TRBV5-5
TGTGCCAGCAGCTTCGCGGACAGGGGTGTCTATGGCTACACCTTC
CASSFADRGVYGYTF